This entry lists 29 T cell receptor beta chains sequenced from one sample in a study of CD8 T cells in Susac syndrome. Random hexamers were used to reverse transcribe the RNA input (about 0.5 to 1 ug). TCRdb re-analysed the immunoSEQ multiplex PCR reads in MiXCR, keeping a single row per CDR3 protein. The sample includes over 95,000 distinct CDR3 sequences, around 90% of them seen just once. Sequenced material: CD4+ T cells from PBMCs. All receptors come from a human donor in good health.

The genes are TRBV7-9 and TRBJ1-2, with D possibly being TRBD1 (6 bases). This CDR3 comprises 14 residues. The germline CDR1 and CDR2 sequences are SEHNR and FQNEAQ (reference sequence). V was pared by 5 bases and J by 2 bases, with 12 bases between. The CDR3 sequence: CASSRDTSNYGYTF. DNA for the CDR3: TGTGCCAGCAGCCGGGACACCTCAAACTATGGCTACACCTTC.

The chain links TRBV5-1 to TRBJ2-3; D not resolved. This CDR3 contains 14 residues. Trimming shortened V by 0 bases and J by 2 bases, and 7 bases separated the two germline ends. Germline lookup yields CDR1 SGHRS and CDR2 YFSETQ. The CDR3 sequence is CASSLDGYTDTQYF. DNA of the CDR3: TGCGCCAGCAGCTTGGACGGATACACAGATACGCAGTATTTT.

The rearrangement uses TRBV29-1 and TRBJ1-2; D uncertain. Germline V gene data show CDR1 as SQVTM and CDR2 as ANQGSEA. V lost 2 bases to trimming and J lost 5 bases, with 9 bases between them. The CDR3 covers 12 residues. CDR3: CSVESRKYGYTF. For the CDR3, the DNA is TGCAGCGTTGAATCGAGGAAGTATGGCTACACCTTC.

This clonotype was detected once. The rearrangement joins TRBV27 to TRBJ2-5; TRBD1 or TRBD2 may be the D gene (7 bases each). V gave up 3 bases and J gave up 2 bases, with 10 bases separating them. The CDR3 runs to 14 residues. The germline V gene has CDR1 MNHEY and CDR2 SMNVEV (reference sequence). CDR3 residues: CASSFQGGQETQYF. CDR3 DNA sequence: TGTGCCAGCAGTTTCCAGGGGGGGCAAGAGACCCAGTACTTC.

V is TRBV7-6 and J is TRBJ2-5; maybe TRBD2 (5 bases). The CDR3 runs to 15 residues. With 5 bases removed from V and 5 bases from J, the gap between germline ends came to 18 bases. Germline V gene lookup returns CDR1 SGHVS and CDR2 FNYEAQ. CDR3 nucleotides: TGTGCCAGCAGCCCGCCCGGCTACCGGAGGGAGACCCAGTACTTC. Protein: CASSPPGYRRETQYF.

This sequence joins TRBV5-1 and TRBJ2-5, with D unresolved. CDR3 length: 12 amino acids. Looked up from germline, CDR1 is SGHRS and CDR2 is YFSETQ. V was clipped by 4 bases and J by 1 base, with 5 bases between them. The CDR3 spells CASSRPQETQYF. DNA for the CDR3: TGCGCCAGCAGCCGACCCCAAGAGACCCAGTACTTC. The full variable domain, its missing parts supplied by reference TRBV5-1 and TRBJ2-5, is KAGVTQTPRYLIKTRGQQVTLSCSPISGHRSVSWYQQTPGQGLQFLFEYFSETQRNKGNFPGRFSGRQFSNSRSEMNVSTLELGDSALYLCASSRPQETQYFGPGTRLLVL.

This sequence joins TRBV20-1 and TRBJ2-1, with 8 bases lining up with TRBD2. The CDR3 contains 16 residues. The ends lost 1 base at V and 3 bases at J; junction bases unmatched: 8. The germline V gene encodes CDR1 DFQATT and CDR2 SNEGSKA (reference sequence). The DNA of the CDR3 is TGCAGTGCTAGAGTCCCATCAGCGGGGGTCTACAATGAGCAGTTCTTC. Its translation: CSARVPSAGVYNEQFF.

For the CDR3, the DNA is TGTGCCAGCAGCCAGGACCGAGATACGCAGTATTTT. Translating it yields CASSQDRDTQYF. This chain uses TRBV27 with TRBJ2-3; D unclear. Germline-derived CDR1 and CDR2 are MNHEY and SMNVEV (reference sequence). The V end lost 6 bases, the J end lost 5 bases, and 9 bases lay between the germline ends. The CDR3 sequence is 12 residues long.

The chain has TRBV7-3 and TRBJ1-1; 9 bases agree with TRBD1. This CDR3 has 17 residues. Trimming at V came to 2 bases and at J to 6 bases, leaving 13 bases not matched to a gene. In germline, CDR1 is SGHTA, CDR2 FQGTGA. This chain's CDR3 is CASSLYSGTGFESEAFF. The CDR3 DNA sequence: TGTGCCAGCAGCTTATATAGTGGGACAGGGTTTGAGTCTGAAGCTTTCTTT.

The chain is built from TRBV7-3 and TRBJ1-5; unclear D gene. Germline V gene lookup returns CDR1 SGHTA and CDR2 FQGTGA. The V end lost 1 base, the J end lost 6 bases, and 7 bases lay between the germline ends. This CDR3 region has 13 residues. The CDR3 loop is CASSLNIGQPQHF. CDR3 DNA sequence: TGTGCCAGCAGCTTAAATATCGGTCAGCCCCAGCATTTT.

The genes are TRBV6-5 and TRBJ1-1, with a weak D call TRBD1 (6 bases). Trimming pared 4 bases from V and 4 bases from J, leaving 13 bases between. The CDR3 extends over 14 amino acids. Germline assignment: CDR1 MNHEY and CDR2 SVGAGI. CDR3 in amino acids: CASSFTGSTTEAFF. The CDR3 DNA follows: TGTGCCAGCAGTTTTACAGGGAGTACCACTGAAGCTTTCTTT.

The J gene is TRBJ1-1, the V gene TRBV7-8; 10 nucleotides line up with TRBD1. The V segment lost 2 bases and the J segment 4 bases; nucleotides outside the gene matches: 10. The CDR3 consists of 17 residues. Germline V CDR1 and CDR2: SGHVS, FQNEAQ. In nucleotides, the CDR3 is TGTGCCAGCAGCTTACCGGGACAGGGGATCAGTGGCACTGAAGCTTTCTTT. It translates to CASSLPGQGISGTEAFF. Full variable domain (remainder filled in from reference TRBV7-8 and TRBJ1-1): GAGVSQSPRYKVAKRGQDVALRCDPISGHVSLFWYQQALGQGPEFLTYFQNEAQLDKSGLPSDRFFAERPEGSVSTLKIQRTQQEDSAVYLCASSLPGQGISGTEAFFGQGTRLTVV.

This clonotype was seen once. The chain links TRBV7-2 to TRBJ1-4; no reliable D call. V lost 4 bases to trimming and J lost 10 bases, with 16 bases between them. This CDR3 contains 14 residues. Per the germline V gene, CDR1 is SGHTA and CDR2 is FQGNSA. In nucleotides, the CDR3 is TGTGCCAGCAGCTCCGTTCGGGAGGGCGGAAAACTGTTTTTT. Protein sequence: CASSSVREGGKLFF.

V usage is TRBV4-2 and J usage is TRBJ1-2; D is ambiguous. Deletions cut 0 bases from V and 6 bases from J, with 14 bases between. Per the germline V gene, CDR1 is LGHNA and CDR2 is YNFKEQ. The CDR3 runs to 15 residues. In DNA, the CDR3 is TGTGCCAGCAGCCAAGATCGTTTCCGGCAGAATGGCTACACCTTC. Protein: CASSQDRFRQNGYTF.

The chain uses TRBV18 and TRBJ1-1, with 9 positions matching TRBD1. CDR1 and CDR2 (germline): KGHSH, LQKENI. The CDR3 consists of 15 residues. V shed 3 bases, J shed 6 bases, and the junction held 8 bases outside the gene matches. The CDR3 here is CASSPPGTGRAEAFF. CDR3 bases: TGTGCCAGCTCACCGCCCGGGACAGGGAGAGCTGAAGCTTTCTTT.

This clonotype was found once. The chain has TRBV12-3 or TRBV12-4 and TRBJ2-7; no clear D gene. The ends were cut back, 1 base at V and 5 bases at J, with 15 bases in the middle. The CDR3 length is 15 residues. CDR3 residues: CASSLGAGSVNEQYF. The CDR3 DNA follows: TGTGCCAGCAGTTTAGGGGCAGGATCTGTCAACGAGCAGTACTTC.

The CDR3, as DNA: TGCAGCGTTGCCGGTAGAAGCACAGATACGCAGTATTTT. Translation: CSVAGRSTDTQYF. The V call is TRBV29-1, the J call TRBJ2-3; D remains ambiguous. The CDR3 runs 13 residues. The V and J ends lost 4 bases and 0 bases respectively, with 8 bases between them. CDR1 and CDR2 (germline): SQVTM, ANQGSEA.

As DNA, the CDR3 is TGTGCCAGCAGCTTAGATCAGAGGGGGACAGGGAATTACGAGCAGTACTTC. Its translation is CASSLDQRGTGNYEQYF. V gene TRBV11-2 combines with J gene TRBJ2-7; 9 bases match TRBD1. Germline CDR1 is SGHAT and CDR2 is FQNNGV. This CDR3 has 17 amino acids. The V segment lost 0 bases and the J segment 4 bases; nucleotides outside the gene matches: 10.

The chain uses TRBV7-9 and TRBJ2-4; 7 bases are a match to TRBD2. Germline loops: CDR1 SEHNR, CDR2 FQNEAQ (reference sequence). This CDR3 is built from 18 residues. Trimming at V came to 1 base and at J to 2 bases, leaving 11 bases not matched to a gene. The CDR3 spells CASSLVVGRQGTKNIQYF. CDR3 coding DNA: TGTGCCAGCAGCTTAGTCGTCGGGAGGCAGGGAACCAAAAACATTCAGTACTTC.

The chain combines TRBV13 with TRBJ1-3; D gene ambiguous. The length of the CDR3 is 15 residues. Germline CDR1 is PRHDT and CDR2 is FYEKMQ (reference sequence). Trimming took 6 bases from V and 5 from J, leaving 17 bases between them. The CDR3 sequence is CASSSAQVGRNTIYF. In nucleotides, the CDR3 is TGTGCCAGCAGTTCTGCTCAAGTCGGGAGAAACACCATATATTTT.

The V gene is TRBV7-9, the J gene TRBJ2-5; 8 bases are a match to TRBD1. Germline V lookup: CDR1 SEHNR, CDR2 FQNEAQ (reference sequence). V was clipped by 4 bases and J by 5 bases; unmatched bases: 12. This CDR3 has 16 residues. As DNA, the CDR3 is TGTGCCAGCAGCTCCTCGTCCCAGGGGGCATGGGAGACCCAGTACTTC. This sequence encodes CASSSSSQGAWETQYF.

The V call is TRBV14, the J call TRBJ2-7; 7 positions match TRBD2. Germline trimming cut 8 bases from V and 0 bases from J; bases unmatched to any gene: 1. CDR3 length: 12 amino acids. Germline V CDR1 and CDR2: SGHDN, FVKESK. In nucleotides, the CDR3 is TGTGCCAGCGGGGGGGACTCCTACGAGCAGTACTTC. Its translation: CASGGDSYEQYF.

The chain joins TRBV3-1 to TRBJ1-4; TRBD1 might be the D (6 bases). The V and J ends lost 4 bases and 10 bases respectively, with 13 bases between them. Germline V lookup: CDR1 LGHDT, CDR2 YNNKEL (reference sequence). This CDR3 has 13 amino acids. CDR3 coding DNA: TGTGCCAGCAGCCTGTCGACAGGACCAAAACTGTTTTTT. It codes for CASSLSTGPKLFF.

This sequence joins TRBV4-1 and TRBJ2-7, with D tentatively TRBD2 (5 bases). Deletions cut 3 bases from V and 4 bases from J, with 16 bases between. The CDR3 is made up of 15 amino acids. Germline V gene lookup returns CDR1 MGHRA and CDR2 YSYEKL. The CDR3 nucleotides read TGCGCCAGCAGCCAGACCAGAGGGAGCCGGTACGAGCAGTACTTC. It is translated as CASSQTRGSRYEQYF.

This clonotype was counted a single time. CDR3 loop: CASSSGAPTSGLSYEQYF. In nucleotides, the CDR3 is TGTGCCAGCAGCTCGGGGGCACCGACTAGCGGGCTCTCCTACGAGCAGTACTTC. This sequence joins TRBV7-3 and TRBJ2-7; 10 nucleotides agree with TRBD2. CDR1 is SGHTA, CDR2 FQGTGA, per germline. The junction had 12 bases not matched to a gene; V was cut back by 4 bases and J by 0 bases. This CDR3 is 18 amino acids long.

The V and J genes are TRBV2 and TRBJ2-6, with TRBD1 matching over 10 bases. Germline V gives CDR1 SNHLY, CDR2 FYNNEI. V was clipped by 7 bases and J by 2 bases; unmatched bases: 5. The CDR3 sequence is 16 residues long. CDR3 loop: CASIGTGVAGANVLTF. CDR3 sequence (DNA): TGTGCCAGCATCGGGACAGGGGTAGCTGGGGCCAACGTCCTGACTTTC. Based on the CDR3 plus reference TRBV2 and TRBJ2-6, the full variable domain is EPEVTQTPSHQVTQMGQEVILRCVPISNHLYFYWYRQILGQKVEFLVSFYNNEISEKSEIFDDQFSVERPDGSNFTLKIRSTKLEDSAMYFCASIGTGVAGANVLTFGAGSRLTVL.

This chain links TRBV2 with TRBJ1-3; D remains unclear. Trimming took off 7 bases at V and 0 bases at J, with 4 bases between the two ends. The CDR3 contains 12 residues. CDR1 SNHLY and CDR2 FYNNEI come from the germline V gene. The CDR3 DNA reads TGTGCCAGCACCAGCTCTGGAAACACCATATATTTT. Translation gives CASTSSGNTIYF.

V gene TRBV7-9 combines with J gene TRBJ1-1; D unresolved. The germline CDR1 and CDR2 sequences are SEHNR and FQNEAQ (reference sequence). CDR3 size: 16 residues. The V and J ends lost 3 bases and 0 bases respectively, with 14 bases between them. The CDR3 sequence: CASSFEWTDLNTEAFF. The CDR3 DNA follows: TGTGCCAGCAGCTTCGAATGGACGGATTTGAACACTGAAGCTTTCTTT.

The chain is built from TRBV7-2 and TRBJ2-7; D may be TRBD1 (5 bases). V lost 5 bases and J lost 3, with 11 bases in between. CDR1 and CDR2 (germline): SGHTA, FQGNSA. The CDR3 consists of 13 residues. The CDR3 is CASSPNQGYEQYF. The CDR3 nucleotides read TGTGCCAGCAGCCCTAATCAGGGCTACGAGCAGTACTTC.